This is a list of T cell receptor beta chains from one sample in a study of blood T cell repertoires in COVID-19. Generated by immunoSEQ multiplex PCR, the TCRdb table keeps only in-frame clones and is missing some. Among roughly 300,000 clones, roughly 86% were seen once, and the ten largest hold around 1.5%. Material for sequencing was peripheral blood. The receptors come from a woman in her forties or fifties with acute or convalescent COVID-19. The CDR3 runs from the conserved cysteine through the conserved F or W. The order of the fields is clone size, CDR3 length, D gene, V gene, J gene, CDR3 DNA, CDR3 protein. The D gene is left open where the match is weak. Not all rows give a size; the values are once, few, many and, for expanded clones, a class.

size: .; length: 15; D: .; V: TRBV5-4; J: TRBJ2-3; DNA: TGTGCCAGCAGCTTGGCTAGCGCGCGCACAGATACGCAGTATTTT; CDR3: CASSLASARTDTQYF
size: .; length: 15; D: TRBD1; V: TRBV7-2; J: TRBJ2-1; DNA: TGTGCCAGCAGCCCCGGACAGGGGACCTACAATGAGCAGTTCTTC; CDR3: CASSPGQGTYNEQFF
size: .; length: 14; D: TRBD1; V: TRBV4-1; J: TRBJ2-1; DNA: TGCGCCAGCAGCCAAGATCGACAGGGAGATGAGCAGTTCTTC; CDR3: CASSQDRQGDEQFF
size: .; length: 15; D: TRBD1; V: TRBV7-2; J: TRBJ1-4; DNA: TGTGCCAGCAGCGCTGCAGGGGGAGTGACAGAAAAACTGTTTTTT; CDR3: CASSAAGGVTEKLFF
size: .; length: 15; D: TRBD1; V: TRBV27; J: TRBJ1-5; DNA: TGTGCCAGCAGTTACAGGGGGCATAGCAATCAGCCCCAGCATTTT; CDR3: CASSYRGHSNQPQHF
size: .; length: 17; D: .; V: TRBV18; J: TRBJ1-6; DNA: TGTGCCAGCTCACTAAATTTACAGGCGATAGGAGATTCACCCCTCCACTTT; CDR3: CASSLNLQAIGDSPLHF
size: .; length: 14; D: .; V: TRBV28; J: TRBJ1-1; DNA: TGTGCCAGCAGTTTACTCAGGGGACGAACTGAAGCTTTCTTT; CDR3: CASSLLRGRTEAFF
size: .; length: 11; D: .; V: TRBV30; J: TRBJ2-7; DNA: TGTGCCTGGGCGGGCTCCTACGAGCAGTACTTC; CDR3: CAWAGSYEQYF
size: .; length: 16; D: TRBD1; V: TRBV5-1; J: TRBJ1-1; DNA: TGCGCCAGCAGCCCCGAGAACAGGGGGCGAAGAACTGAAGCTTTCTTT; CDR3: CASSPENRGRRTEAFF
size: .; length: 14; D: .; V: TRBV19; J: TRBJ1-1; DNA: TGTGCCAGTAGCCTTGTACGTCCAGGGCCAGCGGCTTTCTTT; CDR3: CASSLVRPGPAAFF
size: few; length: 13; D: .; V: TRBV5-1; J: TRBJ1-2; DNA: TGCGCCAGCAGCGTGGACAGTCTCTATGGCTACACCTTC; CDR3: CASSVDSLYGYTF
size: .; length: 15; D: TRBD1; V: TRBV5-1; J: TRBJ2-5; DNA: TGCGCCAGCAGCTTGTCGGGACAGGGGCTGGGGACCCAGTACTTC; CDR3: CASSLSGQGLGTQYF
size: .; length: 15; D: .; V: TRBV3-1/TRBV3-2; J: TRBJ2-7; DNA: TGTGCCAGCAGCCCCGGAGGGGGGGGGTACTACGAGCAGTACTTC; CDR3: CASSPGGGGYYEQYF
size: .; length: 13; D: .; V: TRBV30; J: TRBJ1-5; DNA: TGTGCCTGGAGTCGTTCGGGGGTCTTGCCCCAGCATTTT; CDR3: CAWSRSGVLPQHF
size: .; length: 17; D: TRBD1; V: TRBV7-2; J: TRBJ1-5; DNA: TGTGCCAGCAGCCCAAACCCGACAGGGAGTAGCAATCAGCCCCAGCATTTT; CDR3: CASSPNPTGSSNQPQHF
size: .; length: 18; D: TRBD2; V: TRBV24-1; J: TRBJ2-1; DNA: TGTGCCACCAGTGATTTTGATCCTAGCGGTAGCTCCTACAATGAGCAGTTCTTC; CDR3: CATSDFDPSGSSYNEQFF
size: .; length: 13; D: TRBD1; V: TRBV29-1; J: TRBJ1-2; DNA: TGCAGCGTTGACGGACAGGGGGCGGCTGGCTACACCTTC; CDR3: CSVDGQGAAGYTF
size: .; length: 14; D: TRBD2; V: TRBV19; J: TRBJ2-1; DNA: TGTGCCAGTAGTATAGGCGGGAGGGTTAATGAGCAGTTCTTC; CDR3: CASSIGGRVNEQFF
size: .; length: 15; D: TRBD1; V: TRBV6-6; J: TRBJ2-1; DNA: TGTGCCAGCAGTTACTCCGCACTACAGGGGACTGAGCAGTTCTTC; CDR3: CASSYSALQGTEQFF
size: once; length: 15; D: TRBD2; V: TRBV5-1; J: TRBJ2-3; DNA: TGCGCCAGCCGCCAACTAGCGGGAAGCACAGATACGCAGTATTTT; CDR3: CASRQLAGSTDTQYF
size: .; length: 16; D: TRBD1; V: TRBV27; J: TRBJ2-1; DNA: TGTGCCAGCAGTTTACAAGGACAGGGGGTAAGCAATGAGCAGTTCTTC; CDR3: CASSLQGQGVSNEQFF
size: .; length: 14; D: .; V: TRBV28; J: TRBJ1-4; DNA: TGTGCCAGCAGGGATTTGGGCGATAATGAAAAACTGTTTTTT; CDR3: CASRDLGDNEKLFF
size: once; length: 14; D: .; V: TRBV28; J: TRBJ2-2; DNA: TGTGCCAGCAGCGACAGGCGGGACACCGGGGAGCTGTTTTTT; CDR3: CASSDRRDTGELFF
size: .; length: 15; D: TRBD1; V: TRBV4-3; J: TRBJ1-4; DNA: TGCGCCAGCAGCCAGGGGACAGGGAGTAATGAAAAACTGTTTTTT; CDR3: CASSQGTGSNEKLFF
size: .; length: 12; D: .; V: TRBV23-1; J: TRBJ2-1; DNA: TGCGCCAGCAGTCAAAGGAGTTACGAGCAGTTCTTC; CDR3: CASSQRSYEQFF
size: .; length: 13; D: .; V: TRBV5-1; J: TRBJ2-5; DNA: TGCGCCAGCAGCTCTTCAGCGCAAGAGACCCAGTACTTC; CDR3: CASSSSAQETQYF
size: .; length: 19; D: TRBD1; V: TRBV7-9; J: TRBJ2-5; DNA: TGTGCCAGCAGCTTCCCCACACCCCCGGGACAGCCTAGTCGCGAGACCCAGTACTTC; CDR3: CASSFPTPPGQPSRETQYF
size: .; length: 13; D: .; V: TRBV2; J: TRBJ2-3; DNA: TGTGCCAGCAGTCTGACAGCTCAAGGTACGCAGTATTTT; CDR3: CASSLTAQGTQYF
size: .; length: 16; D: .; V: TRBV28; J: TRBJ2-7; DNA: TGTGCCAGCTGCCTCCAGAGGGGGAGTTTCTCCTACGAGCAGTACTTC; CDR3: CASCLQRGSFSYEQYF
size: .; length: 15; D: TRBD1; V: TRBV6-2/TRBV6-3; J: TRBJ1-5; DNA: TGTGCCAGCAGTCACCCGTACAGGGGGAATCAGCCCCAGCATTTT; CDR3: CASSHPYRGNQPQHF
size: .; length: 17; D: TRBD2; V: TRBV7-6; J: TRBJ2-1; DNA: TGTGCCAGCAGCTTAGTCGCGACTAGCGGGGCGACCAGTGAGCAGTTCTTC; CDR3: CASSLVATSGATSEQFF
size: .; length: 14; D: .; V: TRBV27; J: TRBJ2-2; DNA: TGTGCCAGCAGTCTCCTGGGGGGTATCGGGGAGCTGTTTTTT; CDR3: CASSLLGGIGELFF
size: .; length: 14; D: TRBD1; V: TRBV20-1; J: TRBJ2-7; DNA: TGCAGTGCTAGTATTACAGGGGGGCTAGGCGAGCAGTACTTC; CDR3: CSASITGGLGEQYF
size: .; length: 14; D: TRBD2; V: TRBV4-1; J: TRBJ2-7; DNA: TGCGCCAGCAGCCAACGGGACTATAGCTACGAGCAGTACTTC; CDR3: CASSQRDYSYEQYF
size: once; length: 14; D: TRBD2; V: TRBV9; J: TRBJ2-7; DNA: TGTGCCAGCAGCGCTAGCGGGAGGTCCGACGAGCAGTACTTC; CDR3: CASSASGRSDEQYF
size: .; length: 13; D: .; V: TRBV24-1; J: TRBJ2-2; DNA: TGTGCCACCCGGGTCGGGGGTACCGGGGAGCTGTTTTTT; CDR3: CATRVGGTGELFF
size: many; length: 15; D: TRBD1; V: TRBV4-1; J: TRBJ1-6; DNA: TGCGCCAGCAGCCAAACGGACAGGGAAAATTCACCCCTCCACTTT; CDR3: CASSQTDRENSPLHF
size: once; length: 14; D: .; V: TRBV2; J: TRBJ1-4; DNA: TGTGCCAGCAGGGACACCCCAACTAATGAAAAACTGTTTTTT; CDR3: CASRDTPTNEKLFF
size: .; length: 17; D: TRBD1; V: TRBV5-1; J: TRBJ2-7; DNA: TGCGCCAGCAGCTTGGGGGGTTTCGGGACAGGGGACTACGAGCAGTACTTC; CDR3: CASSLGGFGTGDYEQYF
size: .; length: 12; D: TRBD1; V: TRBV6-6; J: TRBJ2-7; DNA: TGTGCCAGCGGGACAGGGGCGAGCGAGCAGTACTTC; CDR3: CASGTGASEQYF
size: once; length: 15; D: .; V: TRBV7-2; J: TRBJ2-5; DNA: TGTGCCAGCAGCTCTAGTGGTTGGTTGGAAGAGACCCAGTACTTC; CDR3: CASSSSGWLEETQYF
size: .; length: 15; D: TRBD2; V: TRBV5-1; J: TRBJ2-7; DNA: TGCGCCAGCAGCTTTGGACTAGTTAGCGGCTACGAGCAGTACTTC; CDR3: CASSFGLVSGYEQYF
size: .; length: 16; D: .; V: TRBV11-2; J: TRBJ1-1; DNA: TGTGCCAGCAGCTTAACAGGGACGGATATGAACACTGAAGCTTTCTTT; CDR3: CASSLTGTDMNTEAFF
size: .; length: 14; D: TRBD1; V: TRBV20-1; J: TRBJ2-7; DNA: TGCAGTGCTAGTTCGCCAGGGGGCGCATACGAGCAGTACTTC; CDR3: CSASSPGGAYEQYF
size: .; length: 16; D: TRBD1; V: TRBV3-1/TRBV3-2; J: TRBJ2-3; DNA: TGTGCCAGCAGCCAAGATGGGACAGGGAGCGCAGATACGCAGTATTTT; CDR3: CASSQDGTGSADTQYF
size: .; length: 12; D: .; V: TRBV28; J: TRBJ2-1; DNA: TGTGCCAGCAGCCTAGGACAGCGAAAGCAGTTCTTC; CDR3: CASSLGQRKQFF
size: .; length: 11; D: .; V: TRBV12-3/TRBV12-4; J: TRBJ1-2; DNA: TGTGCCAGCAGTGTGCAGAATGGCTACACCTTC; CDR3: CASSVQNGYTF
size: .; length: 16; D: .; V: TRBV27; J: TRBJ2-3; DNA: TGTGCCAGCAGTAACCCGCCGGGGCGGAGGGCAGATACGCAGTATTTT; CDR3: CASSNPPGRRADTQYF
size: few; length: 14; D: TRBD2; V: TRBV9; J: TRBJ2-5; DNA: TGTGCCAGCAGCGTAGGAATAGCGGGAGAGACCCAGTACTTC; CDR3: CASSVGIAGETQYF
size: .; length: 17; D: TRBD2; V: TRBV9; J: TRBJ2-3; DNA: TGTGCCAGCACCGGGACTAGCGGGTGGGGACCCACAGATACGCAGTATTTT; CDR3: CASTGTSGWGPTDTQYF
size: .; length: 14; D: TRBD2; V: TRBV30; J: TRBJ2-1; DNA: TGTGCCTCAAGATTAGCGGGGAGTTACAATGAGCAGTTCTTC; CDR3: CASRLAGSYNEQFF
size: .; length: 15; D: .; V: TRBV9; J: TRBJ2-7; DNA: TGTGCCAGCAGCGTAGAAGGGGGAGGGCCCGACGAGCAGTACTTC; CDR3: CASSVEGGGPDEQYF
size: .; length: 15; D: .; V: TRBV7-9; J: TRBJ1-5; DNA: TGTGCCAGCAGCTTAAAACAGGGAAAAGTTCAGCCCCAGCATTTT; CDR3: CASSLKQGKVQPQHF